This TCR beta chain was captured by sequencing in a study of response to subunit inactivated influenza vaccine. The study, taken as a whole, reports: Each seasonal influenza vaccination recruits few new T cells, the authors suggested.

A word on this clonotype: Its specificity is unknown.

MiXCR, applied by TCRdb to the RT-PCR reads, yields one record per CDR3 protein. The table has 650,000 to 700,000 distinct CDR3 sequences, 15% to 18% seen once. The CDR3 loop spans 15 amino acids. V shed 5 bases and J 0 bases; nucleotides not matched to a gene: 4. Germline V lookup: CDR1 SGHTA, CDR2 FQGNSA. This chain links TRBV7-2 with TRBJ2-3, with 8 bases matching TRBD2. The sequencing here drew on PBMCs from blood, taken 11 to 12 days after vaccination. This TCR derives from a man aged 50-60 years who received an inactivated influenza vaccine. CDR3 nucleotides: TGTGCCAGCAGCCAGTTAGCGGGAAGCACAGATACGCAGTATTTT. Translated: CASSQLAGSTDTQYF.